This T cell receptor (beta chain) was obtained from a study of vaccination effects on CD4 cells after COVID-19. Study-wide results and limits: There was only 1 of 255 vaccine-induced clones in healthy vaccinees that cross-reacted with common cold coronaviruses.

Scientists isolated CD4+ T cells after a roughly 9-day culture period ended. Participants each got two BNT162b2 or mRNA-1273 vaccine doses. Cells had half their medium changed to IL-2 medium on days 3 and 7. As for this clone: The antigen is undetermined.

Germline assignment: CDR1 SEHNR and CDR2 FQNEAQ (reference sequence). Trimming took off 5 bases at V and 6 bases at J, with 13 bases between the two ends. The length of the CDR3 is 13 residues. Assay: immunoSEQ multiplex PCR; the TCRdb copy retains only in-frame clones and omits some. The sample lists 35,000 to 55,000 clones; around 70% were seen once. This chain joins TRBV7-9 and TRBJ1-1; TRBD1 is a possible D gene (6 bases). This sample comprised CD4+ T cells from PBMCs cultured without peptide, obtained after COVID-19 vaccination. The receptor's source is a human donor who received a COVID-19 vaccine. CDR3 DNA sequence: TGTGCCAGCAGCAGAGGGGGGTCTGCTGAAGCTTTCTTT. It encodes CASSRGGSAEAFF.